The present T cell receptor beta chain was sequenced within a study of regulatory T cells in long-lasting Graves disease. Study-wide context: Treatment with antithyroid drugs for over 5 years, together with positive TSH receptor antibodies, meant persistent Graves' disease.

Through Arm-PCR of CDR3 regions and iRepertoire HTBI primers, TCR beta libraries were built. TCRdb analysed the multiplex PCR reads with MiXCR anew, one entry per CDR3 protein. The sample consists of hundreds of thousands of distinct CDR3 sequences, 30% of them appearing once. The CDR3 sequence is 14 residues long. Germline CDR1 is DFQATT and CDR2 is SNEGSKA (reference sequence). J gave up 2 bases and V 2 bases, and 3 bases lay outside the gene matches. Time point defined: persistent/refractory GD, antithyroid drugs over 5 years with positive TRAb. Extracted RNA from PBMCs served as the source of the TCR library.

The origin of this receptor is a female donor with Graves disease. The sample here was peripheral blood mononuclear cells (PBMCs), taken when the disease was refractory, from a patient treated with antithyroid drugs. The chain is built from TRBV20-1 and TRBJ1-5, with TRBD1 identical over 7 bases. The DNA of the CDR3 is TGCAGTGCTAGACCCGGACAGGGCAATCAGCCCCAGCATTTT. It encodes CSARPGQGNQPQHF.